The source of this T cell receptor beta chain is a study of CD8 T cells in Susac syndrome. From blood CD8+ and CD4+ T cells, the TCR beta chain was sequenced. Matching for age and sex applied to the controls, who were healthy donors. RNA in amounts of roughly 0.5 to 1 ug was reverse transcribed with random hexamers. One entry per CDR3 protein results from TCRdb running MiXCR on the immunoSEQ multiplex PCR reads. The data show approximately 75,000 distinct CDR3 sequences, 95% seen once. Study results and limitations: That the number of individuals in its TCR sequencing and HLA analysis was relatively small was acknowledged by the study.

This clonotype was counted once. Its specificity is unknown. Germline values: CDR1 SGHRS, CDR2 YFSETQ. Trimming left V 0 bases short and J 3 bases short, with 20 bases between. The length of the CDR3 is 18 residues. V usage is TRBV5-1 and J usage is TRBJ2-3, with no clear D. Source material: CD8+ T cells from PBMCs. This clonotype originated in a human donor in good health. In DNA, the CDR3 is TGCGCCAGCAGCTTGGCCATAAGGACGCAGGAGAGGACAGATACGCAGTATTTT. Amino acid sequence: CASSLAIRTQERTDTQYF.